This entry concerns a single T cell receptor (beta chain). This sample stems from a study of shared clonotypes between healthy human individuals. The method was immunoSEQ multiplex PCR; TCRdb's version includes in-frame clones alone and lacks a portion of them. The profile shows 2 million to 2.5 million clones, just under 95% of them singletons. The sequencing sample was made of naive CD4+ T cells from PBMCs. As for subset: CD45RA+ positively selected. The source of this sequence is a man aged 18 to 29 in good health. Some clones in this sample may be carry-over from other donors' samples.

The CDR3 is CASSQGTGYTDTQYF. The CDR3 nucleotides are TGTGCCAGCAGCCAAGGAACGGGCTACACAGATACGCAGTATTTT. V is TRBV6-5 and J is TRBJ2-3, with D uncertain. This CDR3 region has 15 residues. Germline loops: CDR1 MNHEY, CDR2 SVGAGI. Trimming took off 6 bases at V and 2 bases at J, with 15 bases between the two ends.